A few counts support the clone carrying this TCR beta chain. The data derive from a study of blood T cell repertoires in COVID-19. Study summary: Sites in the United States, Italy and Spain provided acute and convalescent COVID-19 samples. The cDNA or gDNA used as material had been derived from T cells, B-cell-depleted T cells, or PBMCs.

Original processing methods: Amplification of reference gene primers provided the estimated nucleated cell counts. Profiling relied on immunoSEQ multiplex PCR, and the TCRdb table lists in-frame clones only, not all of them. The DNA gave D and trimming, while V, J and clone size come from that table. Of around 270,000 clones in the sample, about 90% are singletons; the top ten hold under 2.5%. Per the germline V gene, CDR1 is SGHAT and CDR2 is FQNNGV. The V gene end was trimmed by 1 base and the J gene end by 4 bases; junction bases not matched to a gene: 6. CDR3 size: 15 residues. Source material: peripheral blood. V gene TRBV11-2 combines with J gene TRBJ2-7; 8 nucleotides agree with TRBD1. The receptor's source is a woman aged 45-65 years with acute or convalescent COVID-19. CDR3 sequence: CASSLGDRGRYEQYF. The CDR3 nucleotides are TGTGCCAGCAGCTTAGGAGACAGGGGTCGGTACGAGCAGTACTTC. The full variable domain, with the rest looked up from reference TRBV11-2 and TRBJ2-7, is EAGVAQSPRYKIIEKRQSVAFWCNPISGHATLYWYQQILGQGPKLLIQFQNNGVVDDSQLPKDRFSAERLKGVDSTLKIQPAKLEDSAVYLCASSLGDRGRYEQYFGPGTRLTVT.